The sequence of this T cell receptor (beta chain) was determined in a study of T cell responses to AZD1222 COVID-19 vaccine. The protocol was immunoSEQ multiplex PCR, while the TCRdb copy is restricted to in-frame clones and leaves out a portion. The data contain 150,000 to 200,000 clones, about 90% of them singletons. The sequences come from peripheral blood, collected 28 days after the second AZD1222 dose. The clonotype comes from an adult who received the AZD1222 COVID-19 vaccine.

CDR3 in amino acids: CASTSSGNTIYF. The CDR3 DNA sequence: TGTGCCAGCACGAGCTCTGGAAACACCATATATTTT. The chain joins TRBV6-5 to TRBJ1-3, with unresolved D. The germline gives CDR1 MNHEY, CDR2 SVGAGI. The CDR3 is 12 amino acids. V was shortened by 7 bases and J by 0 bases, with 4 bases between the two germline ends.